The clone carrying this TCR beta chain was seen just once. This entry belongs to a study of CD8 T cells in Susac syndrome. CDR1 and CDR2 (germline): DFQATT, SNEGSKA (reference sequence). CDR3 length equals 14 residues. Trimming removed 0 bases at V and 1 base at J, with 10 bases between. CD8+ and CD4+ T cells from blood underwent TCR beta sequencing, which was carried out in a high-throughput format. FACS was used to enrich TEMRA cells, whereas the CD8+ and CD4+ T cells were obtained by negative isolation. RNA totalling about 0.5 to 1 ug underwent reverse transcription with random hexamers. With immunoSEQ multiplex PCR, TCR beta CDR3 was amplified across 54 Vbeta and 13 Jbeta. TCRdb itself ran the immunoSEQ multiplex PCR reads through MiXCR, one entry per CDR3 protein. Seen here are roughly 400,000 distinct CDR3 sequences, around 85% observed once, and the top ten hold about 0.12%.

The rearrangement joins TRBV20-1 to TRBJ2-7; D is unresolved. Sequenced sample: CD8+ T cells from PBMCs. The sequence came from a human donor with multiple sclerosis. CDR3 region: CSARDQTASYEQYF. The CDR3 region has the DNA TGCAGTGCTAGAGATCAAACGGCTTCCTACGAGCAGTACTTC.